This T cell receptor (beta chain) originates from a study of early T cells in non-severe SARS-CoV-2 infection. At the level of the study: Alpha and beta chains were unpaired, from unsorted whole-blood bulk RNA.

The protocol attached unique molecular identifiers to individual cDNA molecules. TCRdb analysed the 5' RACE reads with MiXCR anew, one entry per CDR3 protein. The sample lists about 18,000 distinct CDR3 sequences, around 5.7% occurring once. This clonotype appeared many times. Its matching antigen is unknown. Losses at the gene ends were 6 bases for V and 4 bases for J; bases not matched to a gene: 12. This CDR3 is built from 16 residues. Germline values: CDR1 LNHDA, CDR2 SQIVND (reference sequence). Study findings and constraints: Clonotype matching in VDJdb favored anti-spike CD8 responses and did not capture private and CD4 specificities.

The sequenced material came from whole blood. This chain connects TRBV19 to TRBJ2-7; the match to TRBD2 covers 10 bases. The TCR was taken from an adult who was a healthcare worker with PCR-confirmed SARS-CoV-2 infection or an uninfected control (not recorded which). For the CDR3, the DNA is TGTGCCAGTAGCCCCGTGGTAACTAGCGGGACGTACGAGCAGTACTTC. Translation gives CASSPVVTSGTYEQYF.